The 16 T cell receptor beta chains presented below share a single source sample, sequenced in a study of cytomegalovirus exposure and HLA in healthy donors. Vbeta (60) and Jbeta (13) primers were used in the PCR. Generated by immunoSEQ multiplex PCR, the TCRdb table keeps only in-frame clones and is missing some. The data hold 100,000 or so clones, with roughly 75% observed a single time. Sample: PBMCs. The receptors were sampled from a woman aged 18-35 years in good health and CMV-seropositive.

The genes are TRBV5-4 and TRBJ1-1; unclear D gene. The V end was cut by 1 base, the J end by 1 base, with 5 bases between. Germline assignment: CDR1 SGHNT and CDR2 YYREEE (reference sequence). This CDR3 contains 13 residues. This chain's CDR3 is CASSLRENTEAFF. CDR3 DNA sequence: TGTGCCAGCAGCTTGCGGGAGAACACTGAAGCTTTCTTT.

CDR3 in DNA: TGTGCCAGCAGTCCGATTGTAGCTGAAGCTTTCTTT. Protein product: CASSPIVAEAFF. This chain uses TRBV28 with TRBJ1-1; D uncertain. There are 12 residues in the CDR3. Germline V gives CDR1 MDHEN, CDR2 SYDVKM. The V end lost 5 bases, the J end lost 6 bases, and 10 bases lay between the germline ends. Variable domain in full (rest from reference TRBV28 and TRBJ1-1): DVKVTQSSRYLVKRTGEKVFLECVQDMDHENMFWYRQDPGLGLRLIYFSYDVKMKEKGDIPEGYSVSREKKERFSLILESASTNQTSMYLCASSPIVAEAFFGQGTRLTVV.

The genes are TRBV28 and TRBJ1-1; TRBD1 aligns across 7 bases. Trimming cost V 2 bases and J 4 bases; bases outside gene matches: 7. CDR3 length: 15 residues. CDR1 is MDHEN and CDR2 is SYDVKM in the germline V gene. The chain's CDR3 is CASSLRPPGGTEAFF. The CDR3, as DNA: TGTGCCAGCAGTTTACGACCCCCAGGGGGCACTGAAGCTTTCTTT.

This chain uses TRBV28 with TRBJ1-4; D unclear. This CDR3 has 13 amino acids. V dropped 5 bases and J dropped 7 bases, with 11 bases sitting between them. Germline CDR1 is MDHEN and CDR2 is SYDVKM. DNA for the CDR3: TGTGCCAGCAGTCTCGCCTCTAGTGAAAAACTGTTTTTT. Its protein product is CASSLASSEKLFF.

The genes are TRBV4-1 and TRBJ2-7; D might be TRBD2 (6 bases). The CDR3 contains 17 residues. Trimming cost V 0 bases and J 2 bases, with 17 bases left between them. Per the germline V gene, CDR1 is MGHRA and CDR2 is YSYEKL. In DNA form, the CDR3 reads TGCGCCAGCAGCCAAGACGGCTATGGGGAGGTAGCCTACGAGCAGTACTTC. Translated, it gives CASSQDGYGEVAYEQYF.

The J gene is TRBJ1-1, the V gene TRBV20-1, with D hard to call. V was clipped by 6 bases and J by 2 bases, with 7 bases between them. This CDR3 contains 11 residues. In germline, CDR1 is DFQATT, CDR2 SNEGSKA (reference sequence). The CDR3 reads CSARKNTEAFF. The CDR3 bases are TGCAGTGCCAGGAAAAACACTGAAGCTTTCTTT.

The V call is TRBV19, the J call TRBJ1-1, with 9 bases aligning to TRBD1. Germline V lookup: CDR1 LNHDA, CDR2 SQIVND (reference sequence). The V segment lost 5 bases and the J segment 3 bases; nucleotides outside the gene matches: 4. The CDR3 spans 14 residues. Written as DNA, the CDR3 is TGTGCCAGTAGTTCGGGACAGGGCCACACTGAAGCTTTCTTT. This translates into CASSSGQGHTEAFF.

This chain connects TRBV4-1 to TRBJ2-1; TRBD2 might be the D (6 bases). The CDR3 length is 16 residues. Germline lookup yields CDR1 MGHRA and CDR2 YSYEKL. Trimming shortened V by 1 base and J by 1 base, and 11 bases separated the two germline ends. Here the CDR3 DNA reads TGCGCCAGCAGCCAAGTGGTCGGGAGTTCCTACAATGAGCAGTTCTTC. Translation gives CASSQVVGSSYNEQFF.

V is TRBV9 and J is TRBJ1-1, with 8 bases aligning to TRBD1. CDR3 length: 14 amino acids. The junction had 8 bases not matched to a gene; V was cut back by 5 bases and J by 5 bases. Germline V CDR1 and CDR2: SGDLS, YYNGEE. Here the CDR3 reads CASRAQTGETEAFF. The CDR3 coding sequence is TGTGCCAGCAGGGCCCAGACAGGGGAGACTGAAGCTTTCTTT.

The V gene is TRBV30, the J gene TRBJ2-5; TRBD1 aligns across 7 bases. CDR3 size: 13 residues. The V and J ends lost 3 bases and 5 bases, in that order; junction bases with no gene match: 6. Germline values: CDR1 GTSNPN, CDR2 SVGIG (reference sequence). CDR3: CAWRGRGRETQYF. The CDR3 bases are TGTGCCTGGAGGGGAAGGGGGCGGGAGACCCAGTACTTC.

This clone was counted between two and nine times. V gene TRBV6-5 combines with J gene TRBJ2-6, with a possible D match to TRBD2 (5 bases). The CDR3 length is 14 residues. The germline gives CDR1 MNHEY, CDR2 SVGAGI. Trimming removed 6 bases from V and 4 bases from J, with 10 bases in between. CDR3 coding DNA: TGTGCCAGCAGGCGAGAGGGCGGGGCCAACGTCCTGACTTTC. This encodes CASRREGGANVLTF.

The V call is TRBV4-1, the J call TRBJ2-7; tentative D call: TRBD1 (7 bases). V lost 0 bases and J 5 bases, leaving 14 bases between the germline ends. Germline assignment: CDR1 MGHRA and CDR2 YSYEKL. The CDR3 spans 15 residues. CDR3 amino acids: CASSQDRQGGDEQYF. The CDR3, as DNA: TGCGCCAGCAGCCAAGATCGGCAGGGGGGCGACGAGCAGTACTTC.

The rearrangement joins TRBV4-1 to TRBJ2-7, with 9 bases that match TRBD1. Looked up from germline, CDR1 is MGHRA and CDR2 is YSYEKL. The CDR3 loop spans 15 amino acids. With 8 bases clipped from V and 5 bases from J, the junction kept 13 bases outside the gene matches. The CDR3 DNA follows: TGCGCCAGCCGGTTCGTTCCGGGACAGGGAAACGAGCAGTACTTC. Translating it yields CASRFVPGQGNEQYF.

The rearrangement uses TRBV10-1 and TRBJ2-5; TRBD2 agrees at 10 bases. CDR1 WNHNN and CDR2 SYGVQD come from the germline V gene (reference sequence). Trimming at V came to 4 bases and at J to 2 bases, leaving 1 base not matched to a gene. This CDR3 spans 14 amino acids. The CDR3 DNA follows: TGCGCCAGCAGTGGGACTAGCGGACAAGAGACCCAGTACTTC. Translation gives CASSGTSGQETQYF.

The chain couples TRBV28 to TRBJ2-7; 7 nucleotides match TRBD2. The CDR3 has 14 residues. Germline CDR1 reads MDHEN; CDR2 reads SYDVKM. With V trimmed by 5 bases and J by 5 bases, 9 bases remained unmatched. CDR3 sequence reads: CASSLRLAPHEQYF. The CDR3 region has the DNA TGTGCCAGCAGTCTCCGACTAGCTCCCCACGAGCAGTACTTC.

The gene calls are TRBV7-9 and TRBJ2-5, with a weak D call TRBD2 (6 bases). CDR1 and CDR2 (germline): SEHNR, FQNEAQ (reference sequence). CDR3 length: 14 amino acids. V lost 3 bases and J lost 4, with 12 bases in between. The CDR3 loop is CASSFGGLGETQYF. In DNA form, the CDR3 reads TGTGCCAGCAGCTTCGGGGGTCTGGGAGAGACCCAGTACTTC.